The 8 T cell receptor beta chains in this list originate from one sample, sequenced in a study of Ad26.COV2.S vaccination and SARS-CoV-2 variants. The sample's treatment: around 19 received Ad26.COV2.S at low or high dose, single or two shots; 5 received placebo; per-sample allocation not given. Specimen acquisition occurred on day 63 following the initial vaccine or placebo injection. Sequenced by immunoSEQ multiplex PCR; TCRdb stores in-frame clones only, minus some. The sample records about 400,000 clones, roughly 90% being singletons. Source: peripheral blood, taken in a trial of Ad26.COV2.S vaccine versus placebo. All receptors derive from a person aged 18-65 years who received the Ad26.COV2.S COVID-19 vaccine or a placebo.

Note on this clone: The junction departs from the called germline gene at one end, perhaps through a read error. V and J are TRBV6-6 and TRBJ1-1, with D perhaps TRBD1 (5 bases). Per germline, CDR1 MNHNY and CDR2 SVGAGI (reference sequence). CDR3 length: 14 residues. Here the CDR3 reads CAGRVLGENTEAFF. The CDR3 DNA is TGTGCCGGCAGGGTCCTGGGGGAGAACACTGAAGCTTTCTTT.

This clone was counted a single time. V and J are TRBV5-1 and TRBJ2-5, with D possibly being TRBD1 (5 bases). Germline assignment: CDR1 SGHRS and CDR2 YFSETQ. V lost 4 bases, J lost 5 bases, and 15 bases lay in between. This CDR3 contains 14 residues. Here the CDR3 DNA reads TGCGCCAGCAGCGTCACAGGTAAAGAGGAGACCCAGTACTTC. It translates to CASSVTGKEETQYF.

The chain joins TRBV29-1 to TRBJ2-5; D may be TRBD1 (5 bases). CDR3 size: 12 residues. The germline V gene encodes CDR1 SQVTM and CDR2 ANQGSEA. Trimming took 3 bases from V and 4 from J, leaving 9 bases between them. The CDR3 sequence is CSVDYQGETQYF. DNA for the CDR3: TGCAGCGTTGATTATCAGGGAGAGACCCAGTACTTC.

The chain uses TRBV10-2 and TRBJ1-1; D not resolved. The V gene lost 0 bases and the J gene lost 7 bases, with 9 bases spanning the gap. Germline loops: CDR1 WSHSY, CDR2 SAAADI. The CDR3 covers 13 residues. The CDR3 sequence is CASSESSRSEAFF. The CDR3 coding sequence is TGCGCCAGCAGTGAGTCGTCCCGAAGTGAAGCTTTCTTT.

This clone was seen just once. This sequence joins TRBV19 and TRBJ2-3; a possible D gene is TRBD1 (6 bases). Trimming removed 6 bases from V and 0 bases from J, with 10 bases in between. CDR3 length: 14 amino acids. Germline CDR1 and CDR2: LNHDA and SQIVND (reference sequence). CDR3 protein: CASSPGHSTDTQYF. The CDR3 coding sequence is TGTGCCAGTAGCCCGGGACACAGCACAGATACGCAGTATTTT. Drawing the rest from reference TRBV19 and TRBJ2-3, the complete variable domain is DGGITQSPKYLFRKEGQNVTLSCEQNLNHDAMYWYRQDPGQGLRLIYYSQIVNDFQKGDIAEGYSVSREKKESFPLTVTSAQKNPTAFYLCASSPGHSTDTQYFGPGTRLTVL.

This sequence joins TRBV28 and TRBJ2-7, with 8 bases aligning to TRBD2. The germline V gene has CDR1 MDHEN and CDR2 SYDVKM. The V and J ends lost 6 bases and 4 bases, in that order; junction bases with no gene match: 8. This CDR3 is 14 amino acids long. The CDR3 region has the DNA TGTGCCAGCAGACCCCCCGGGACTAGTTACGAGCAGTACTTC. Translation gives CASRPPGTSYEQYF.

This chain links TRBV15 with TRBJ2-4; weak D call: TRBD2 (7 bases). Germline CDR1 is LNHNV and CDR2 is YYDKDF (reference sequence). The CDR3 has 15 residues. V lost 4 bases to trimming and J lost 3 bases, with 13 bases between them. CDR3 in amino acids: CATSKEGGNKNIQYF. CDR3 DNA sequence: TGTGCCACCAGCAAGGAGGGGGGGAACAAAAACATTCAGTACTTC.

The V call is TRBV5-4, the J call TRBJ2-3; 11 bases are shared with TRBD2. Germline V lookup: CDR1 SGHNT, CDR2 YYREEE (reference sequence). There are 15 residues in the CDR3. V shed 4 bases, J shed 2 bases, and the junction held 3 bases outside the gene matches. The CDR3 here is CASSPGLADTDTQYF. Written as DNA, the CDR3 is TGTGCCAGCAGCCCGGGACTAGCGGACACAGATACGCAGTATTTT.